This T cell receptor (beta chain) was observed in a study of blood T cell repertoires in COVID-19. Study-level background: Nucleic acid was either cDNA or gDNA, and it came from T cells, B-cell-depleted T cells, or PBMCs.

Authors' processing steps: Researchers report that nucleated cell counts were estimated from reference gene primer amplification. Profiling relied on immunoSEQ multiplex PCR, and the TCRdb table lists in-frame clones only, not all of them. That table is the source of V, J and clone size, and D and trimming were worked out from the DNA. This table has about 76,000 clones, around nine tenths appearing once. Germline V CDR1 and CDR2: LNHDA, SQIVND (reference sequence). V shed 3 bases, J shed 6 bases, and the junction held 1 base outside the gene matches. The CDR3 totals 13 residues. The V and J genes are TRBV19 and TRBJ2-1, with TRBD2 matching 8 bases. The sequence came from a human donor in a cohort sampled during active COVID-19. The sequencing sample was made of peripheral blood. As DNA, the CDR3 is TGTGCCAGTAGTATGGGACTAGTCAATGAGCAGTTCTTC. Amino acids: CASSMGLVNEQFF.